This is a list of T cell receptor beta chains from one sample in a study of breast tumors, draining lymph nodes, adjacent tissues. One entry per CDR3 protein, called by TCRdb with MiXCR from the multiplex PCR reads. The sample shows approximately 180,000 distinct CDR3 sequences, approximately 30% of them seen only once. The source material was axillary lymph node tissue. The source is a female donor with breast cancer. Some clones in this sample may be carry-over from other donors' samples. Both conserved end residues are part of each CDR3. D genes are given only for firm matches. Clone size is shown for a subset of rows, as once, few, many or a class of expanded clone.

CDR3 DNA: TGCAGCGTTGGGTACAGGGCGAATGGCTACACCTTC; CDR3 protein: CSVGYRANGYTF; J gene: TRBJ1-2; D gene: .; V gene: TRBV29-1; clone size: many
CDR3 DNA: TGTGCCAGCAGCTCGATTCACAGCTCCTACAATGAGCAGTTCTTC; CDR3 protein: CASSSIHSSYNEQFF; J gene: TRBJ2-1; D gene: .; V gene: TRBV5-8; clone size: many
CDR3 DNA: TGCGCCAGCATTCATCCTACGGGACAGGGGATCTACAATGAGCAGTTCTTC; CDR3 protein: CASIHPTGQGIYNEQFF; J gene: TRBJ2-1; D gene: TRBD1; V gene: TRBV5-1; clone size: many
CDR3 DNA: TGCAGTGCCTTCGGGGCACGAGAGAATTCACCCCTCCATTTT; CDR3 protein: CSAFGARENSPLHF; J gene: TRBJ1-6; D gene: .; V gene: TRBV20-1; clone size: .
CDR3 DNA: TGTGCCAGCAGCCCCGGGCCCGAAAAACTGTTTTTT; CDR3 protein: CASSPGPEKLFF; J gene: TRBJ1-4; D gene: .; V gene: TRBV7-9; clone size: .
CDR3 DNA: TGTGCCAGCAGCCCCTGGCGGCCGAACACTGAAGCTTTCTTT; CDR3 protein: CASSPWRPNTEAFF; J gene: TRBJ1-1; D gene: .; V gene: TRBV7-2; clone size: .
CDR3 DNA: TGTGCCAGCAGCTTAAAAGGTCCCTCCGGCTCCTACGAGCAGTACTTC; CDR3 protein: CASSLKGPSGSYEQYF; J gene: TRBJ2-7; D gene: .; V gene: TRBV13; clone size: many
CDR3 DNA: TGTGCCAGCAGTTTCGGACTTTCCTACGAGCAGTACTTC; CDR3 protein: CASSFGLSYEQYF; J gene: TRBJ2-7; D gene: .; V gene: TRBV28; clone size: few
CDR3 DNA: TGTGCCAGATCCCTTCAGGGGACAGGGTATGGCTACACCTTC; CDR3 protein: CARSLQGTGYGYTF; J gene: TRBJ1-2; D gene: TRBD1; V gene: TRBV6-4; clone size: .
CDR3 DNA: TGTGCCACCAGTGATGCCGGGACGCCCGGGGGGACCCAGTACTTC; CDR3 protein: CATSDAGTPGGTQYF; J gene: TRBJ2-5; D gene: .; V gene: TRBV24-1; clone size: many
CDR3 DNA: TGTGCCAGCAGCTCAGGGGGGGGGACTCACCCCGAGTACAATGAGCAGTTCTTC; CDR3 protein: CASSSGGGTHPEYNEQFF; J gene: TRBJ2-1; D gene: .; V gene: TRBV11-3; clone size: many
CDR3 DNA: TGTGCCAGCAGCCCCGACGGGGGAGCCAAAAACATTCAGTACTTC; CDR3 protein: CASSPDGGAKNIQYF; J gene: TRBJ2-4; D gene: .; V gene: TRBV7-9; clone size: few
CDR3 DNA: TGTGCCAGCAGCTTGGGGGGGGCCTATGGCTGCACCTTC; CDR3 protein: CASSLGGAYGCTF; J gene: TRBJ1-2; D gene: .; V gene: TRBV5-4; clone size: .
CDR3 DNA: TGTGCCACCAGTGACCTTGCGTTGGAGACCCAGTACTTC; CDR3 protein: CATSDLALETQYF; J gene: TRBJ2-5; D gene: .; V gene: TRBV24-1; clone size: many
CDR3 DNA: TGTGCCAGCACCCCGGACAGGCTTAACACAGATACGCAGTATTTT; CDR3 protein: CASTPDRLNTDTQYF; J gene: TRBJ2-3; D gene: TRBD1; V gene: TRBV2; clone size: many
CDR3 DNA: TGTGCCAGTAGGGGACAGGGGGGTCATGAGCAGTTCTTC; CDR3 protein: CASRGQGGHEQFF; J gene: TRBJ2-1; D gene: TRBD1; V gene: TRBV19; clone size: many
CDR3 DNA: TGTGCCAGCAGCTTGGAGGGGACAGGGAGAAGTGGCTACACCTTC; CDR3 protein: CASSLEGTGRSGYTF; J gene: TRBJ1-2; D gene: TRBD1; V gene: TRBV5-8; clone size: many
CDR3 DNA: TGTGCCAGCAGTTACTCGATCCCCGGGGTCGGCTATGGCTACACCTTC; CDR3 protein: CASSYSIPGVGYGYTF; J gene: TRBJ1-2; D gene: .; V gene: TRBV6-5; clone size: many
CDR3 DNA: TGTGCCAGCAGTTTTTGGACGGCGGGGGAGGAGACCCAGTACTTC; CDR3 protein: CASSFWTAGEETQYF; J gene: TRBJ2-5; D gene: TRBD2; V gene: TRBV28; clone size: many
CDR3 DNA: TGTGCCAGCAGGGGAGGGACAGGGGGCTCCTATAATTCACCCCTCCACTTT; CDR3 protein: CASRGGTGGSYNSPLHF; J gene: TRBJ1-6; D gene: TRBD1; V gene: TRBV12-3/TRBV12-4; clone size: .
CDR3 DNA: TGTGCCATCAGTGAGTCGCAGGGTACTGGAAACACCATATATTTT; CDR3 protein: CAISESQGTGNTIYF; J gene: TRBJ1-3; D gene: .; V gene: TRBV10-3; clone size: many
CDR3 DNA: TGTGCCACCGGCGAAGATAGCGGCACAGATACGCAGTATTTT; CDR3 protein: CATGEDSGTDTQYF; J gene: TRBJ2-3; D gene: .; V gene: TRBV24-1; clone size: .
CDR3 DNA: TGTGCCAGCAGGGGGGGTGGGACGCGACAGCCCCAGCATTTT; CDR3 protein: CASRGGGTRQPQHF; J gene: TRBJ1-5; D gene: .; V gene: TRBV6-5; clone size: many
CDR3 DNA: TGTGCCAGCAGCTTAGATCTCGCCACTAACTATGGCTACACCTTC; CDR3 protein: CASSLDLATNYGYTF; J gene: TRBJ1-2; D gene: .; V gene: TRBV7-9; clone size: many
CDR3 DNA: TGCAGTGCTACCGGCCCGAACACTGAAGCTTTCTTT; CDR3 protein: CSATGPNTEAFF; J gene: TRBJ1-1; D gene: .; V gene: TRBV20-1; clone size: .
CDR3 DNA: TGTACCAGCAGCGTAGTCAGTGGGAGCCCCTACAATGAGCAGTCCTTC; CDR3 protein: CTSSVVSGSPYNEQSF; J gene: TRBJ2-1; D gene: .; V gene: TRBV9; clone size: .
CDR3 DNA: TGTGCCACCAGCATTGACTCCCAGCCCCAGCATTTT; CDR3 protein: CATSIDSQPQHF; J gene: TRBJ1-5; D gene: .; V gene: TRBV15; clone size: .
CDR3 DNA: TGTGCCAGCAGCCTGAAAGGGAGGGGGACAGGGGTAGTTCAGCCCCAGCATTTT; CDR3 protein: CASSLKGRGTGVVQPQHF; J gene: TRBJ1-5; D gene: TRBD1; V gene: TRBV11-2; clone size: many
CDR3 DNA: TGTGCCAGCTCACCGACAGGGGTCAATCAGCCCCAGCATTTT; CDR3 protein: CASSPTGVNQPQHF; J gene: TRBJ1-5; D gene: TRBD1; V gene: TRBV18; clone size: many
CDR3 DNA: TGTGCCAGCCGGCGGCTAGCGGGAGGTGATACGCAGTATTTC; CDR3 protein: CASRRLAGGDTQYF; J gene: TRBJ2-3; D gene: TRBD2; V gene: TRBV19; clone size: .
CDR3 DNA: TGCGCCAGCAGCCTTGACGTCTCCGGGGGTGGCTACACCTTC; CDR3 protein: CASSLDVSGGGYTF; J gene: TRBJ1-2; D gene: .; V gene: TRBV5-1; clone size: many
CDR3 DNA: TGCGCCAGCAGCCAAGGGGCTTTCCGGGGTGGAGAGACCCAGTACTTC; CDR3 protein: CASSQGAFRGGETQYF; J gene: TRBJ2-5; D gene: .; V gene: TRBV4-3; clone size: many
CDR3 DNA: TGTGCCAGCGGGGGGGTGGTGGAACAGCCCCAGCATTTT; CDR3 protein: CASGGVVEQPQHF; J gene: TRBJ1-5; D gene: .; V gene: TRBV6-4; clone size: .
CDR3 DNA: TGTGCCAGCACCCGGGACAGGGGGTACGGTCGTGGGGGCTACACCTTC; CDR3 protein: CASTRDRGYGRGGYTF; J gene: TRBJ1-2; D gene: TRBD1; V gene: TRBV5-6; clone size: .
CDR3 DNA: TGCGCCAGCAGCTTCCGACTAGATACAGATACGCAGTATTTT; CDR3 protein: CASSFRLDTDTQYF; J gene: TRBJ2-3; D gene: .; V gene: TRBV5-1; clone size: many
CDR3 DNA: TGTGCCAGCAGCCCCTCGTCGGGGGAGCTGTTTTTT; CDR3 protein: CASSPSSGELFF; J gene: TRBJ2-2; D gene: .; V gene: TRBV7-2; clone size: many
CDR3 DNA: TGTGCCAGCAGCTTAGAGGCCTTTGACTATGGCTACACCTTC; CDR3 protein: CASSLEAFDYGYTF; J gene: TRBJ1-2; D gene: .; V gene: TRBV5-4; clone size: many
CDR3 DNA: TGCAGTGCCCTAGCCCGGGACAGCCGCATCCTTGGGACCCTCCACTTT; CDR3 protein: CSALARDSRILGTLHF; J gene: TRBJ1-6; D gene: TRBD1; V gene: TRBV20-1; clone size: .
CDR3 DNA: TGCAGTGCTACTAGAGGAGGCCAGGGGGCCAAAAACATTCAGTACTTC; CDR3 protein: CSATRGGQGAKNIQYF; J gene: TRBJ2-4; D gene: .; V gene: TRBV20-1; clone size: few
CDR3 DNA: TGTGCCAGCAGCGCCAGAGGGGGTAGCGAGCAGTACTTC; CDR3 protein: CASSARGGSEQYF; J gene: TRBJ2-7; D gene: .; V gene: TRBV9; clone size: many
CDR3 DNA: TGCGCCAGCAGCCAAGAATCAGGATGGGCCACTAATGAAAAACTGTTTTTT; CDR3 protein: CASSQESGWATNEKLFF; J gene: TRBJ1-4; D gene: .; V gene: TRBV4-3; clone size: many
CDR3 DNA: TGTGCCAGTAACGGAGGGGCCATGAACACTGAAGCTTCCTTT; CDR3 protein: CASNGGAMNTEASF; J gene: TRBJ1-1; D gene: .; V gene: TRBV19; clone size: once
CDR3 DNA: TGTGCCAGTAGTACGGTATTGAATCAGCCCCAGCATTTT; CDR3 protein: CASSTVLNQPQHF; J gene: TRBJ1-5; D gene: .; V gene: TRBV19; clone size: many
CDR3 DNA: TGCGCCAGCAGCCAAGATCCTGAGGGTCTAGCGGCCGGGGAGCTGTTTTTT; CDR3 protein: CASSQDPEGLAAGELFF; J gene: TRBJ2-2; D gene: TRBD2; V gene: TRBV4-3; clone size: many
CDR3 DNA: TGCAGTGCAAATGCCCCTACGGGAAACACAGATACGCAGTATTTT; CDR3 protein: CSANAPTGNTDTQYF; J gene: TRBJ2-3; D gene: .; V gene: TRBV20-1; clone size: many
CDR3 DNA: TGTGCCAGCGAGGGTGGAGGCCATGAGCAGTTCTTC; CDR3 protein: CASEGGGHEQFF; J gene: TRBJ2-1; D gene: .; V gene: TRBV3-1; clone size: few
CDR3 DNA: TGTGCCAGCAGCGTCGGGGGCTCCTATAATTCACCCCTCCACTTT; CDR3 protein: CASSVGGSYNSPLHF; J gene: TRBJ1-6; D gene: .; V gene: TRBV7-9; clone size: many